These T cell receptor beta chains were read from a single sample in a study of spatial heterogeneity in lung cancer. From the 5' RACE reads, TCRdb called clonotypes with MiXCR, one entry per CDR3 protein. The table has approximately 2,500 distinct CDR3 sequences, approximately 8.5% seen once; the top ten hold approximately 25%. Sequences were derived from lung tumor tissue, sampled at surgery. All receptors come from a female donor with early-stage non-small cell lung cancer. Each CDR3 is given with its conserved first and last residue. Clone size, where shown, is once, few, many, or a class for clones that have expanded.

j_call v_call clone_size cdr3_aa
TRBJ1-3 TRBV7-9 medium-sized CASSFTGAGNTIYF
TRBJ2-4 TRBV20-1 . CSARDRMLAGVGIKNIQYF
TRBJ1-5 TRBV6-2/TRBV6-3 large CASSYRDMRWPQHF
TRBJ2-5 TRBV7-8 medium-sized CASSLALAGQETQYF
TRBJ2-5 TRBV7-2 medium-sized CASSLALAGGETQYF
TRBJ2-3 TRBV7-9 medium-sized CASSLGASGATDTQYF
TRBJ1-1 TRBV28 many CASSSSLDDEAFF
TRBJ2-1 TRBV7-3 medium-sized CASSRRGGTSGYNEQFF
TRBJ2-2 TRBV7-3 many CASSLSVGVGTGELFF
TRBJ1-1 TRBV6-1 few CASNIRQPGAEAFF
TRBJ2-3 TRBV7-9 few CASSLVFGRADTQYF
TRBJ2-5 TRBV4-1 medium-sized CASSQAGFPQETQYF
TRBJ1-2 TRBV19 medium-sized CASSRQSLNYGYTF